This TCR beta chain originates from a study of a mutant IDH1 vaccine in newly diagnosed glioma. Across the study: Patients, over weeks 1, 3, 5, 7, 11, 15, 19 and 23, received a total of eight vaccinations. The initiation of vaccination occurred 4-6 weeks after radiotherapy alone, or with temozolomide cycles. Before enrollment, patients got radiotherapy alone, temozolomide alone, or mostly the combination. Study observations and caveats: Top peripheral T cell clonotype shifts appeared unrelated to pseudoprogression.

Indicated time point: week 23, last vaccination. One vaccine dose held 300 ug of mutant IDH1 20-mer peptide and came with topical imiquimod. Clones were read by immunoSEQ multiplex PCR, and TCRdb kept only the in-frame ones, dropping some. In the table there are about 82,000 clones, over 75% of which are singletons. Details on this clone: Antigen: not known.

There are 13 residues in the CDR3. Germline values: CDR1 SQVTM, CDR2 ANQGSEA. V was cut by 3 bases and J by 5 bases, with 11 bases left in between. This rearrangement joins TRBV29-1 to TRBJ2-1; weak D call: TRBD2 (5 bases). The source is a man aged 30 to 39 with glioma. Some clones in this sample may be carry-over from other donors' samples. The sequenced sample was PBMCs, obtained from a glioma patient whose treatment included an IDH1 peptide vaccine. CDR3 residues: CSVDALRDNEQFF. CDR3 in DNA: TGCAGCGTTGATGCTTTGCGGGACAATGAGCAGTTCTTC.